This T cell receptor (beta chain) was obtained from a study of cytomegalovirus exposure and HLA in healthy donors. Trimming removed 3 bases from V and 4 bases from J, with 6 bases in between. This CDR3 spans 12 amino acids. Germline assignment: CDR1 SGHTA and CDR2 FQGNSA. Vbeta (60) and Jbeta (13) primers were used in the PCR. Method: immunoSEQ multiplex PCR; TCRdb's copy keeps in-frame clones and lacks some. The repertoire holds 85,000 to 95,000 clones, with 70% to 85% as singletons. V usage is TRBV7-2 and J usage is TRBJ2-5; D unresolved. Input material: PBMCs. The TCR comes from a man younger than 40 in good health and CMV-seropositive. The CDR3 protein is CASSLSRETQYF. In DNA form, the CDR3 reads TGTGCCAGCAGCTTGTCTCGAGAGACCCAGTACTTC.